These 10 T cell receptor beta chains originate from one sample sequenced in a study of T cell responses to AZD1222 COVID-19 vaccine. Assay: immunoSEQ multiplex PCR; the TCRdb copy retains only in-frame clones and omits some. The sample yields 150,000 to 200,000 clones, approximately 94% seen once. The sequencing used peripheral blood, collected on day 0 of AZD1222 vaccination. Every receptor here comes from an adult in good health.

This chain joins TRBV5-1 and TRBJ2-6; 8 bases are shared with TRBD2. From germline, CDR1 is SGHRS and CDR2 YFSETQ. With 0 bases clipped from V and 10 bases from J, the junction kept 3 bases outside the gene matches. The CDR3 spans 14 residues. The CDR3 spells CASSLETSVNVLTF. The CDR3 DNA follows: TGCGCCAGCAGCTTGGAGACTAGCGTTAACGTCCTGACTTTC.

The chain carries TRBV24-1 and TRBJ2-7; tentative D call: TRBD1 (5 bases). The V gene's germline CDR1 is KGHDR and CDR2 SFDVKD. The CDR3 is made up of 13 amino acids. The V and J ends lost 4 bases and 3 bases respectively, with 9 bases between them. The CDR3 loop reads CATSDHDSYEQYF. DNA for the CDR3: TGTGCCACCAGTGACCACGACAGCTACGAGCAGTACTTC.

The chain combines TRBV19 with TRBJ1-1; 9 nucleotides match TRBD1. This CDR3 comprises 14 residues. The V gene end was trimmed by 6 bases and the J gene end by 4 bases; junction bases not matched to a gene: 6. CDR1 is LNHDA and CDR2 is SQIVND in the germline V gene (reference sequence). CDR3 in amino acids: CASRKDRGFTEAFF. Here the CDR3 DNA reads TGTGCCAGTAGAAAGGACAGGGGTTTCACTGAAGCTTTCTTT.

V gene TRBV7-2 combines with J gene TRBJ2-7, with D possibly being TRBD1 or TRBD2 (5 bases each). V dropped 5 bases and J dropped 5 bases, with 16 bases sitting between them. The CDR3 is 14 residues long. Germline V gene sequence: CDR1 SGHTA, CDR2 FQGNSA. CDR3 in amino acids: CASSPAGAKNEQYF. CDR3 DNA sequence: TGTGCCAGCAGCCCGGCCGGGGCTAAGAACGAGCAGTACTTC.

V usage is TRBV28 and J usage is TRBJ2-7, with D unclear. V was trimmed by 5 bases and J by 4 bases, leaving 9 bases between them. This CDR3 has 12 amino acids. The germline gives CDR1 MDHEN, CDR2 SYDVKM. In nucleotides, the CDR3 is TGTGCCAGCAGTCTCAACCCGTACGAGCAGTACTTC. It is translated as CASSLNPYEQYF.

The rearrangement uses TRBV9 and TRBJ2-3; TRBD2 agrees at 12 bases. J was trimmed by 4 bases and V by 0 bases; bases with no gene match: 0. Germline V gene lookup returns CDR1 SGDLS and CDR2 YYNGEE. The CDR3 loop spans 15 amino acids. In DNA form, the CDR3 reads TGTGCCAGCAGCGTAGGACTAGCGGGAGCAGATACGCAGTATTTT. Translation: CASSVGLAGADTQYF.

The chain employs TRBV27 and TRBJ2-7, with D maybe TRBD1 (6 bases). Trimming cost V 10 bases and J 0 bases, with 13 bases left between them. The CDR3 runs 13 residues. Germline CDR1 MNHEY, CDR2 SMNVEV (reference sequence). The CDR3 sequence: CATARGASYEQYF. For the CDR3, the DNA is TGTGCCACAGCCAGGGGAGCCTCCTACGAGCAGTACTTC.

This clone has just one count. The V gene is TRBV6-5, the J gene TRBJ1-5, with 10 bases lining up with TRBD1. CDR3 size: 12 residues. Looked up from germline, CDR1 is MNHEY and CDR2 is SVGAGI. Germline trimming cut 6 bases from V and 15 bases from J; bases unmatched to any gene: 8. The CDR3 loop reads CASSPGQGVTHF. The CDR3 nucleotides read TGTGCCAGCAGCCCCGGACAGGGGGTGACGCATTTT.

This chain connects TRBV15 to TRBJ2-1, with 8 bases that match TRBD1. CDR1 and CDR2 (germline): LNHNV, YYDKDF (reference sequence). There are 15 residues in the CDR3. With 4 bases clipped from V and 8 bases from J, the junction kept 10 bases outside the gene matches. CDR3 loop: CATSTPHGQGYEQFF. CDR3 nucleotide sequence: TGTGCCACCAGCACCCCCCATGGACAGGGCTATGAGCAGTTCTTC. Full variable domain (remainder filled in from reference TRBV15 and TRBJ2-1): DAMVIQNPRYQVTQFGKPVTLSCSQTLNHNVMYWYQQKSSQAPKLLFHYYDKDFNNEADTPDNFQSRRPNTSFCFLDIRSPGLGDTAMYLCATSTPHGQGYEQFFGPGTRLTVL.

The chain links TRBV19 to TRBJ2-1; 12 bases align to TRBD2. This CDR3 region has 17 residues. Germline V gene lookup returns CDR1 LNHDA and CDR2 SQIVND (reference sequence). V lost 0 bases, J lost 4 bases, and 4 bases stayed unmatched. This CDR3 reads CASSIDPGLAGYNEQFF. DNA of the CDR3: TGTGCCAGTAGTATAGATCCTGGACTAGCGGGATACAATGAGCAGTTCTTC.